The clone carrying this T cell receptor beta chain came up many times. The record originates from a study of CD8+CD57+ T cells in acquired aplastic anemia. Genomic DNA acted as the template from which TCR beta VDJ combination and CDR3 sequence profiling were carried out. TCRdb passed the reads through MiXCR, listing each CDR3 protein once. The data hold more than 150,000 distinct CDR3 sequences, with approximately 45% observed a single time. CDR1 is LNHDA and CDR2 is SQIVND in the germline V gene (reference sequence). The CDR3 has 15 residues. Between the trimmed V and J ends, which lost 5 bases and 2 bases, there was a span of 16 bases.

The sequenced material came from sorted CD4+, CD8+, or CD8+CD57+ T cells (not recorded which) from PBMCs. This chain links TRBV19 with TRBJ2-7; D is uncertain. This clonotype was sampled from a human donor in good health. The CDR3 reads CASSQSPSSTYEQYF. CDR3 bases: TGTGCCAGTAGTCAAAGCCCCTCCTCGACCTACGAGCAGTACTTC.